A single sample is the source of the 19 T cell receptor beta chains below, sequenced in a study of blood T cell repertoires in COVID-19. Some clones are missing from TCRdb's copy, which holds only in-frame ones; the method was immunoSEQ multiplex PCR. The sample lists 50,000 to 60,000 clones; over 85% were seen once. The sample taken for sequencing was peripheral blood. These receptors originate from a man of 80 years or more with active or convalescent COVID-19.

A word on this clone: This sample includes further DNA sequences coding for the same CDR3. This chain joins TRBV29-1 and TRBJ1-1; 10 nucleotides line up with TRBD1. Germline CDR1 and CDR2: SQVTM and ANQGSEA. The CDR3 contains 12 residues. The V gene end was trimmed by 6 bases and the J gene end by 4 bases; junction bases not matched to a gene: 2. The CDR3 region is CSVRTGGTEAFF. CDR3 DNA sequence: TGCAGCGTGAGGACAGGGGGCACTGAAGCTTTCTTT. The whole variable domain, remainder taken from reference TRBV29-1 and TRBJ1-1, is SAVISQKPSRDICQRGTSLTIQCQVDSQVTMMFWYRQQPGQSLTLIATANQGSEATYESGFVIDKFPISRPNLTFSTLTVSNMSPEDSSIYLCSVRTGGTEAFFGQGTRLTVV.

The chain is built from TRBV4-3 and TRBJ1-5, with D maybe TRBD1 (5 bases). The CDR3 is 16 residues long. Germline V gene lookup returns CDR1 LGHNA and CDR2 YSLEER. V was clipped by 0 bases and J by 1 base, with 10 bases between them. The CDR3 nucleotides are TGCGCCAGCAGCCAAGAATTCCAGGGAAGCAATCAGCCCCAGCATTTT. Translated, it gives CASSQEFQGSNQPQHF.

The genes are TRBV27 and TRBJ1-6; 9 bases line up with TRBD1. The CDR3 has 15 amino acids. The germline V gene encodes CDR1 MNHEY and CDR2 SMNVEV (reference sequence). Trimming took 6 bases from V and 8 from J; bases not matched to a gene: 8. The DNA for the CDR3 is TGTGCCAGCAGCGTACTGACAGGGGGGGATTCACCCCTCCACTTT. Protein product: CASSVLTGGDSPLHF.

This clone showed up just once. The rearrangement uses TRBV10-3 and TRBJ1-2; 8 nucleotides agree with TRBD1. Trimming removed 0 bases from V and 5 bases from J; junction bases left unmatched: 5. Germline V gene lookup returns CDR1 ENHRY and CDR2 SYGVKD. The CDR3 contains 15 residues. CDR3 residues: CAISESGDRGYGYTF. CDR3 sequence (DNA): TGTGCCATCAGTGAGTCGGGAGACAGGGGATATGGCTACACCTTC.

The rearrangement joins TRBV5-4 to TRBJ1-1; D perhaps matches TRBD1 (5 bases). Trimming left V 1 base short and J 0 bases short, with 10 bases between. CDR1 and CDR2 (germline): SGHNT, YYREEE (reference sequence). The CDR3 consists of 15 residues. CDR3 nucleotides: TGTGCCAGCAGCTTGAGCCAGGGCCTGAACACTGAAGCTTTCTTT. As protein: CASSLSQGLNTEAFF.

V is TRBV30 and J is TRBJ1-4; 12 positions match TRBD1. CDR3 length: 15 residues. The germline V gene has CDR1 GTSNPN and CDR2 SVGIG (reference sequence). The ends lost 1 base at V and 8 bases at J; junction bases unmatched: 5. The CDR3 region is CAWSAGTGGREKLFF. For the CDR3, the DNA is TGTGCCTGGAGTGCGGGGACAGGGGGCAGAGAAAAACTGTTTTTT. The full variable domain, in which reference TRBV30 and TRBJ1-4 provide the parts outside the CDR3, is SQTIHQWPATLVQPVGSPLSLECTVEGTSNPNLYWYRQAAGRGLQLLFYSVGIGQISSEVPQNLSASRPQDRQFILSSKKLLLSDSGFYLCAWSAGTGGREKLFFGSGTQLSVL.

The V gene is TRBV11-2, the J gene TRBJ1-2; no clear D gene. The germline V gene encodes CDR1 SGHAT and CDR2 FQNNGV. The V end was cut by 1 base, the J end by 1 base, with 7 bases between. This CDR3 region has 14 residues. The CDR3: CASSLAPINYGYTF. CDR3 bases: TGTGCCAGCAGCTTAGCCCCCATTAACTATGGCTACACCTTC.

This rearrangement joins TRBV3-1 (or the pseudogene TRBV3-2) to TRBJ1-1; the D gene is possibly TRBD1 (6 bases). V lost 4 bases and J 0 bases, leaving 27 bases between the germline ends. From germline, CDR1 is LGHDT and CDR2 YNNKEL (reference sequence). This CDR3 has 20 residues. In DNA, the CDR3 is TGTGCCAGCAGCCTGCAGAGGGGGGGGAGAGTAGGACGCATGAACACTGAAGCTTTCTTT. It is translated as CASSLQRGGRVGRMNTEAFF.

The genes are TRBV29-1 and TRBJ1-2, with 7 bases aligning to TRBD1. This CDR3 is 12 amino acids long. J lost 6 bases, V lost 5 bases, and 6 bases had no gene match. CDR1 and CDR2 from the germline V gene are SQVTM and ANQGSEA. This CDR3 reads CSVNTGEDGYTF. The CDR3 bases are TGCAGCGTTAACACAGGGGAAGATGGCTACACCTTC.

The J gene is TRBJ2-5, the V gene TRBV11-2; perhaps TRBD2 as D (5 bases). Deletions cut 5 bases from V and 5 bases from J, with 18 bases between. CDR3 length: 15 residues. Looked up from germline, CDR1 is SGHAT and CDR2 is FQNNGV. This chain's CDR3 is CASSPLGGLSETQYF. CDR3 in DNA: TGTGCCAGCAGCCCACTTGGAGGTCTTTCGGAGACCCAGTACTTC.

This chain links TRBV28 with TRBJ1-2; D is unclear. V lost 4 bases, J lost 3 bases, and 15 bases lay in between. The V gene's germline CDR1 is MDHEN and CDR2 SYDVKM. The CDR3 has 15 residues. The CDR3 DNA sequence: TGTGCCAGCAGTTCCGGGTCTGAGGTATACTATGGCTACACCTTC. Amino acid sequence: CASSSGSEVYYGYTF.

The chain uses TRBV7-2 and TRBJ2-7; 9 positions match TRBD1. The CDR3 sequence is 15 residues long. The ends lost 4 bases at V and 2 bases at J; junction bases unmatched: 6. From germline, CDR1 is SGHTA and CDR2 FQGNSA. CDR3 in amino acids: CASSSRTGAAYEQYF. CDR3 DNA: TGTGCCAGCAGCTCTCGGACAGGGGCGGCCTACGAGCAGTACTTC.

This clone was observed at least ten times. The CDR3, as DNA: TGTGCCAGCAGCCACTTTGCGGGTTGGAACTACGAGCAGTACTTC. Translated: CASSHFAGWNYEQYF. The rearrangement uses TRBV5-5 and TRBJ2-7; perhaps TRBD2 as D (5 bases). Per the germline V gene, CDR1 is SGHKS and CDR2 is YYEKEE (reference sequence). The CDR3 length is 15 residues. V dropped 4 bases and J dropped 3 bases, with 17 bases sitting between them.

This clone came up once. The CDR3 region is CASSQDWANSYEQYF. CDR3 nucleotide sequence: TGTGCCAGCAGCCAAGATTGGGCGAACTCCTACGAGCAGTACTTC. The rearrangement joins TRBV4-2 to TRBJ2-7; D gene ambiguous. The V end was cut by 0 bases, the J end by 0 bases, with 9 bases between. Germline CDR1 and CDR2: LGHNA and YNFKEQ. This CDR3 contains 15 residues.

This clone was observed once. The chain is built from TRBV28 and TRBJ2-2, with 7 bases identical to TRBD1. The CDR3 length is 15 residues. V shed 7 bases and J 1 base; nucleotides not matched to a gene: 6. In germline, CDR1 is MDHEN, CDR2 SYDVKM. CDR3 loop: CASTTGQLNTGELFF. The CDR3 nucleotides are TGTGCCAGCACCACGGGACAGCTGAACACCGGGGAGCTGTTTTTT. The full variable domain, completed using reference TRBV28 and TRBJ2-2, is DVKVTQSSRYLVKRTGEKVFLECVQDMDHENMFWYRQDPGLGLRLIYFSYDVKMKEKGDIPEGYSVSREKKERFSLILESASTNQTSMYLCASTTGQLNTGELFFGEGSRLTVL.

CDR3 bases: TGTGCCAGCAGCTTGGATGGCGGACAGGGTATGCTGAAGCCATTCTTT. Translated, it gives CASSLDGGQGMLKPFF. The chain couples TRBV5-4 to TRBJ1-1, with 8 bases matching TRBD1. With 0 bases clipped from V and 14 bases from J, the junction kept 18 bases outside the gene matches. The germline CDR1 and CDR2 sequences are SGHNT and YYREEE (reference sequence). The CDR3 is 16 amino acids.

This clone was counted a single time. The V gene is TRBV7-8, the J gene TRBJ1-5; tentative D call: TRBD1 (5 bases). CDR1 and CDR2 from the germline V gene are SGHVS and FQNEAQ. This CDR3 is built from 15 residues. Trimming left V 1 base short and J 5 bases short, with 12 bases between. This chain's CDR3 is CASSLGGDRDQPQHF. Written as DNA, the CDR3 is TGTGCCAGCAGCTTAGGGGGGGACCGAGATCAGCCCCAGCATTTT.

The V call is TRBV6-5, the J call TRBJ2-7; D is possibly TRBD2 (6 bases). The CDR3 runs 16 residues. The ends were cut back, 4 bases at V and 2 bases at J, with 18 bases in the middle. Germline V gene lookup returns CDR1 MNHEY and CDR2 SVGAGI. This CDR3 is CASSFITGTGTYEQYF. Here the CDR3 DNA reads TGTGCCAGCAGTTTTATTACCGGGACTGGAACCTACGAGCAGTACTTC.

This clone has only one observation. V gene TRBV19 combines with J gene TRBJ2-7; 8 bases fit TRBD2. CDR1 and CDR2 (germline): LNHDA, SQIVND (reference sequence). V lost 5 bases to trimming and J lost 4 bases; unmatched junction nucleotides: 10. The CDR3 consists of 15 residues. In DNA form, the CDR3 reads TGTGCCAGTAGTCTCCGCCGGGGGGGAAGGTACGAGCAGTACTTC. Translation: CASSLRRGGRYEQYF.